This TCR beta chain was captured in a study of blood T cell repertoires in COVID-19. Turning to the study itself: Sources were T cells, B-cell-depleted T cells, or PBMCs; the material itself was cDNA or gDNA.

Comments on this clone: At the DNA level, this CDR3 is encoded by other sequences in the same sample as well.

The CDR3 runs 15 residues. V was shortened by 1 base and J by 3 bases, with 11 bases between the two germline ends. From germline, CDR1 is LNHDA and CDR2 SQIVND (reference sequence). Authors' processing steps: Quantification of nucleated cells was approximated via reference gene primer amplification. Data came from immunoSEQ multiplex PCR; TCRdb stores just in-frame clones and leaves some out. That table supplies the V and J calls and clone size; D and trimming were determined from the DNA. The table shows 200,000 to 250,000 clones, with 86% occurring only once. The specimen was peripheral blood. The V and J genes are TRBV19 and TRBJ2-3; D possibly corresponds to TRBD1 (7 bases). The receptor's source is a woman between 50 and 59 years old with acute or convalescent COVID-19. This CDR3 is CASSIVAGGTDTQYF. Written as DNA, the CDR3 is TGTGCCAGTAGTATAGTGGCAGGGGGGACAGATACGCAGTATTTT.